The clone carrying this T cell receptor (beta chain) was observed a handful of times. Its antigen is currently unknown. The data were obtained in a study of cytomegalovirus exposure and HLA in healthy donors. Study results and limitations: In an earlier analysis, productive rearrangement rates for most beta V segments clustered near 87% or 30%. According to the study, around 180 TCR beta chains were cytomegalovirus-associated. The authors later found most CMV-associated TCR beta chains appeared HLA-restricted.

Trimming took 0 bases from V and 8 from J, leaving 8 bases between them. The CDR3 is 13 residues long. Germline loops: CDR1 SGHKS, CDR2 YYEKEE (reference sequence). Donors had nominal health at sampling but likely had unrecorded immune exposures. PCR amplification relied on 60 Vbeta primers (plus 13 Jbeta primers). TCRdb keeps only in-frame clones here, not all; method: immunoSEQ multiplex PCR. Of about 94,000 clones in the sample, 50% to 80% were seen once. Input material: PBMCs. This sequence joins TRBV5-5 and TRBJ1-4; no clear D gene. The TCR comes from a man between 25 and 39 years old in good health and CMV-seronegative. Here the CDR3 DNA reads TGTGCCAGCAGCTTGGTTACGGGGGAAAAACTGTTTTTT. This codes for CASSLVTGEKLFF.